The source of this TCR beta chain is a study of radiotherapy plus CTLA-4 blockade in lung cancer. This table comes from immunoSEQ multiplex PCR, and its TCRdb copy is limited to in-frame clones, with some not included. Here the sample spans tens of thousands of clones, roughly 76% being singletons. Germline V CDR1 and CDR2: SNHLY, FYNNEI. V was pared by 2 bases and J by 6 bases, with 0 bases of the junction left unmatched. This CDR3 contains 12 residues. The V call is TRBV2, the J call TRBJ1-1, with TRBD1 matching 7 bases. The sequence was obtained from a human donor with non-small cell lung cancer who had stable disease on radiotherapy plus ipilimumab. This sample comprised peripheral blood, obtained from a patient treated with radiotherapy plus ipilimumab. CDR3 residues: CASSEQGAEAFF. CDR3 in DNA: TGTGCCAGCAGTGAACAGGGGGCTGAAGCTTTCTTT.